Here is one TCR beta chain with its context. The antigen remains undetermined. This CDR3 spans 15 amino acids. After removal of 5 bases from V and 10 bases from J, the junction contained 13 bases not matched to a gene. CDR1 is SGHTA and CDR2 is FQGNSA in the germline V gene. Constant-segment-primed 5'RACE gave TCR alpha and TCR beta cDNA libraries with sample barcodes and UMIs. From the 5' RACE reads, TCRdb called clonotypes with MiXCR, one entry per CDR3 protein. The sample records 350,000 to 550,000 distinct CDR3 sequences, 15% to 20% being singletons. The data derive from a study of T-cell memory formation after mild COVID-19. Points from the study as a whole: There were some responding clones in pre-infection memory, which suggested that cross-reactive memory had joined.

The chain joins TRBV7-2 to TRBJ1-2; TRBD1 agrees at 10 bases. Sequenced: PBMCs or a T cell subset sorted from them (not recorded which). The TCR was taken from a man between 18 and 35 years old who had mild COVID-19 (a few samples of this study predate the infection). Cell type and time point are not known. In DNA form, the CDR3 reads TGTGCCAGCAGCCCGGGGGCCGGGACAGGGGTAACCTACACCTTC. It codes for CASSPGAGTGVTYTF.